A selection of T cell receptor beta chains follows, all from one sample in a study of T cell clones after liver transplantation. Here immunoSEQ multiplex PCR was the method, and the copy in TCRdb shows in-frame clones only, minus some. The sample records roughly 80,000 clones, approximately 82% being singletons. This sample comprised CD4+ T cells from blood, obtained at the 22-month timepoint. Receptors originate from a human patient who received a liver transplant. Some of the T cells may derive from the graft donor. The CDR3 runs from the conserved cysteine through the conserved F or W. Fields, in order: J gene, clone size, D gene, V gene, CDR3 protein, CDR3 DNA. D genes are given only for firm matches. Clone size is not always given. Where it is, it says once, few, many or a class for expanded clones.

J: TRBJ1-2
size: -
D: -
V: TRBV5-1
CDR3: CASRPLGLNYGYTF
DNA: TGCGCCAGCAGACCATTGGGGTTGAACTATGGCTACACCTTC

J: TRBJ1-2
size: -
D: -
V: TRBV7-2
CDR3: CASSLGAGFSVLGYTF
DNA: TGTGCCAGCAGCTTAGGGGCGGGGTTTTCCGTATTGGGCTACACCTTC

J: TRBJ2-7
size: -
D: -
V: TRBV7-3
CDR3: CASSLTGDEQYF
DNA: TGTGCCAGCAGCCTCACCGGGGACGAGCAGTACTTC

J: TRBJ2-6
size: -
D: -
V: TRBV5-8
CDR3: CASSLVGGSSGANVLTF
DNA: TGTGCCAGCAGCTTGGTAGGGGGTAGCTCTGGGGCCAACGTCCTGACTTTC

J: TRBJ1-1
size: -
D: TRBD1
V: TRBV29-1
CDR3: CSVLQGAGTEAFF
DNA: TGCAGCGTCTTACAGGGGGCGGGTACTGAAGCTTTCTTT

J: TRBJ2-3
size: once
D: -
V: TRBV9
CDR3: CASSAHSSLDTQYF
DNA: TGTGCCAGCAGCGCCCATTCGTCGTTGGATACGCAGTATTTT

J: TRBJ1-2
size: -
D: TRBD1
V: TRBV2
CDR3: CASSERGPTNYGYTF
DNA: TGTGCCAGCAGTGAGAGGGGGCCAACTAACTATGGCTACACCTTC

J: TRBJ1-1
size: -
D: -
V: TRBV28
CDR3: CASRRNRENTEAFF
DNA: TGTGCCAGTCGTCGTAACAGGGAGAACACTGAAGCTTTCTTT

J: TRBJ1-3
size: once
D: TRBD1
V: TRBV19
CDR3: CASTLGQGGNTIYF
DNA: TGTGCCAGTACCTTAGGACAGGGAGGAAACACCATATATTTT

J: TRBJ1-2
size: -
D: -
V: TRBV28
CDR3: CASSFRERGYTF
DNA: TGTGCCAGCAGTTTCAGGGAGCGGGGCTACACCTTC

J: TRBJ1-1
size: -
D: -
V: TRBV6-1
CDR3: CASSPSTVGPEAFF
DNA: TGTGCCAGCAGTCCCTCGACAGTGGGCCCTGAAGCTTTCTTT

J: TRBJ2-1
size: -
D: TRBD1
V: TRBV28
CDR3: CASSTTGPAFF
DNA: TGTGCCAGCAGTACGACAGGGCCCGCGTTCTTC